A selection of T cell receptor beta chains follows, all from one sample in a study of blood T cell repertoires in COVID-19. Produced via immunoSEQ multiplex PCR; TCRdb's table is partial and in-frame only. This table has about 170,000 clones, 85% appearing once. Sample: peripheral blood. Source of these receptors: an elderly woman with COVID-19, enrolled during active disease. The CDR3 runs from the conserved cysteine through the conserved F or W. The D gene is left open where the match is weak. Part of the rows lack a size; the others show once, few, many or a class for expanded clones.

>NA|NA|TRBV3-1/TRBV3-2|TRBJ2-3
TGTGCCAGCAGCCAAGGGGCTACTCTACAGGCTACGCAGTATTTT
CASSQGATLQATQYF
>NA|NA|TRBV4-1|TRBJ1-1
TGCGCCAGCAGCCCCCGCGCGGGGAACACTGAAGCTTTCTTT
CASSPRAGNTEAFF
>few|NA|TRBV15|TRBJ1-4
TGTGCCACCAGTCTTAACCCCACCGGGGCTAATGAAAAACTGTTTTTT
CATSLNPTGANEKLFF
>once|NA|TRBV6-1|TRBJ1-2
TGTGCCAGCAGTGAAGGGGGGGGCAACTATGGCTACACCTTC
CASSEGGGNYGYTF
>NA|TRBD1|TRBV5-1|TRBJ2-5
TGCGCCAGCAGCTTGGGGACAGGGATGGGAGAGACCCAGTACTTC
CASSLGTGMGETQYF
>NA|NA|TRBV28|TRBJ1-2
TGTGCCAGCGCGCCGGGTTCGAATATAGGCTATGGCTACACCTTC
CASAPGSNIGYGYTF
>NA|NA|TRBV29-1|TRBJ1-5
TGCAGCGTTGGGGCAGTTGGCCAGCCCCAGCATTTT
CSVGAVGQPQHF
>NA|NA|TRBV14|TRBJ2-6
TGTGCCAGCAGCCAAGGAGGACTCTCGGCTGGGGCCAACGTCCTGACTTTC
CASSQGGLSAGANVLTF
>NA|NA|TRBV28|TRBJ2-3
TGTGCCAGCAGTCCCTGGGAGATAAGCACAGATACGCAGTATTTT
CASSPWEISTDTQYF
>NA|NA|TRBV19|TRBJ1-2
TGTGCCAGCAGCCCTGCGACATCACCATATGGCTACACCTTC
CASSPATSPYGYTF
>NA|NA|TRBV2|TRBJ2-7
TGTGCCAGCACGGGTGGCCGGAAAGAGCAGTACTTC
CASTGGRKEQYF
>NA|TRBD1|TRBV19|TRBJ1-1
TGTGCCAGTAGTGTTACAGGGGAAGTCAAAAACACTGAAGCTTTCTTT
CASSVTGEVKNTEAFF
>NA|NA|TRBV6-2/TRBV6-3|TRBJ2-5
TGTGCCAGCAGTTCGGGGGCCCAGTACTTC
CASSSGAQYF
>NA|NA|TRBV28|TRBJ2-5
TGTGCCAGCAATCCATCAGGCGCTGTCGAGACCCAGTACTTC
CASNPSGAVETQYF
>NA|NA|TRBV29-1|TRBJ1-4
TGCAGCGTTGTAGGGCAACTAGGGGAAAAACTGTTTTTT
CSVVGQLGEKLFF
>NA|NA|TRBV25-1|TRBJ1-1
TGTGCCAGCAGACGAAGCAACACTGAAGCTTTCTTT
CASRRSNTEAFF
>NA|NA|TRBV4-1|TRBJ1-2
TGCGCCAGCAGCCAAGGGCAGGGGAGTAACTATGGCTACACCTTC
CASSQGQGSNYGYTF
>NA|TRBD1|TRBV20-1|TRBJ2-4
TGCAGTGCTAGTGGGGACAGGCTAGCCAAAAACATTCAGTACTTC
CSASGDRLAKNIQYF
>once|NA|TRBV28|TRBJ1-3
TGTGCCAGCAGTTTTGGGGCCTCTGGAAACACCATATATTTT
CASSFGASGNTIYF
>NA|TRBD2|TRBV7-3|TRBJ2-5
TGTGCCAGCAGCCCTCAAGCGGGGAGGCAAGAGACCCAGTACTTC
CASSPQAGRQETQYF
>NA|NA|TRBV18|TRBJ1-6
TGTGCCAGCCGGGCGGGGTCGCTACAAAATTCACCCCTCCACTTT
CASRAGSLQNSPLHF
>NA|NA|TRBV6-5|TRBJ1-1
TGTGCCAGCACCCAGGGTGACACTGAAGCTTTCTTT
CASTQGDTEAFF
>NA|NA|TRBV3-1/TRBV3-2|TRBJ1-2
TGTGCCAGCAGCCCAAAGAATCGGGGAAACTATGGCTACACCTTC
CASSPKNRGNYGYTF
>NA|TRBD1|TRBV3-1/TRBV3-2|TRBJ1-1
TGTGCCAGCAGCCGACAGGGGACCAACACTGAAGCTTTCTTT
CASSRQGTNTEAFF
>NA|TRBD1|TRBV2|TRBJ1-1
TGTGCCAGCAGTCAACAGGGACAGCAGGGCACTGAAGCTTTCTTT
CASSQQGQQGTEAFF
>NA|TRBD1|TRBV18|TRBJ2-2
TGTGCCAGCTCACAAGGACAGGGCAACACCGGGGAGCTGTTTTTT
CASSQGQGNTGELFF
>NA|NA|TRBV5-1|TRBJ2-5
TGCGCCAGCAGCTTTGGCACGAACCAAGAGACCCAGTACTTC
CASSFGTNQETQYF